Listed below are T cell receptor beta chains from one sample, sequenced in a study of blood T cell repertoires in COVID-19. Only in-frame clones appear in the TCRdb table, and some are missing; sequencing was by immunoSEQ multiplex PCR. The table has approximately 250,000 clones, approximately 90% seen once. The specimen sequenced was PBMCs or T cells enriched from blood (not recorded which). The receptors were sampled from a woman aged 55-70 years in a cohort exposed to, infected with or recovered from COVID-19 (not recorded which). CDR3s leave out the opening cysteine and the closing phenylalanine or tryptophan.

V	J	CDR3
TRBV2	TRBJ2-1	ASTPTGTRQF
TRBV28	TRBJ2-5	ASSLQGIETQY
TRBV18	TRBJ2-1	ASSPDYRYNEQF
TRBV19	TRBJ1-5	ASSTGAGQPQH
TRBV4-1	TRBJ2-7	ASSISGFYEQY
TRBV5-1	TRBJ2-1	ASSLAISSSYNEQF
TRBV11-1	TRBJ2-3	ASKRLAGGDTQY
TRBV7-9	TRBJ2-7	ASSSLEGTSSYEQY
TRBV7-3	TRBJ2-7	ASSLTPGLSYEQY
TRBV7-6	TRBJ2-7	ASSPLGGARLSYEQY
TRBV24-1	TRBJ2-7	ATSDPADSSYEQY
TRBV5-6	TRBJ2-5	ASSLQSLQY
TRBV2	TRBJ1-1	ASRTVMTGNTEAF
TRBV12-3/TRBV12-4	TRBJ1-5	ASSLASEPQH
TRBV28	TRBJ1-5	ASSQQGGGQPQH
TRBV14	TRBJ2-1	ASSQDRLAGASNEQF
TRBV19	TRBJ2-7	ASSIRTVPYEQY
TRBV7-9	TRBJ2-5	ASSTWTGAETQY
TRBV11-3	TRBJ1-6	ASSLGGSNSPLH
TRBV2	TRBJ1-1	ASRADGGNVAF
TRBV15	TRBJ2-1	ATSRDPAGVSEQF
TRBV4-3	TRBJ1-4	ASSQQGGEKLF
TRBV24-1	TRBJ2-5	ATSVTGSPGTQY
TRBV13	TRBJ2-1	ASSLIREGPLGEQF
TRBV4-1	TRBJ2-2	ASSQDQAGITGELF
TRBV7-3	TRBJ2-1	ASSFLSGLEQF
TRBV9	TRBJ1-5	ASSAGTGRQPQH